This TCR beta chain originates from a study of cytomegalovirus exposure and HLA in healthy donors listed by TCRdb under 2017. A note on the overall study: According to a later analysis, one platform produced both the approximately 110 validation repertoires and the approximately 600 repertoires of the first cohort. The study aimed to test whether signatures of past pathogen exposure could be identified by cataloging public T cell receptors. A separate validation cohort of about 110 different subjects was used in addition to the roughly 640-subject first cohort. To predict cytomegalovirus infection status, the study combined high-throughput TCR immunosequencing, statistical association of individual TCRs with disease status, and machine learning. Study-wide findings and limitations: The classifier was reported to diagnose cytomegalovirus status with high specificity and sensitivity in both the original and validation cohorts. A later analysis found that TCRs clustered in the first cohort also tended to co-occur in the approximately 120 validation repertoires, with approximately 94% of cluster scores above 0. The validation cohort had no HLA typing available for a later analysis, so co-occurrence within that cohort was assessed over all 120 or so repertoires. The study listed 150 to 200 TCR beta chains as associated with cytomegalovirus. According to the authors, the approach could potentially be generalized to other disease states and immunological phenotypes. A few of the identified cytomegalovirus-associated TCR beta chains were confirmed in vitro to be specific for cytomegalovirus antigens. Most TCR sequences were seen in very few donors, while some public TCRs were found in many individuals.

CDR1 and CDR2 (SGHVS, FNYEAQ) derive from the germline V gene. Including cysteine and phenylalanine, the CDR3 has 15 amino acids. Only the CDR3 portion is preserved as DNA: 45 bases, with reading frame beginning at the first base. Trimmed from V: 1 base; trimmed from J: 3 bases; junction bases lacking a gene match: 2. Separate from the approximately 700-subject first cohort, the validation cohort of 95 to 150 subjects was the group to which the donors belonged. Receptors were amplified or captured by the immunoSEQ multiplex PCR assay. In the paper's pipeline: To diagnose cytomegalovirus status from the catalog of TCR beta chain sequences, a statistical classification framework was built. Entries here come from immuneACCESS through TCRdb and include only in-frame sequences with V and J called. Some clones fail to appear in such tables; in the studies checked, an unresolved V gene covers under half of the shortfall, and the cause of the remainder is unknown. V, J and clone size are those of that table, while D and trimming were read from the DNA. Within this sample are approximately 100,000 clones, with approximately 94% of them counted one time only. The biggest ten clones account for 1% to 1.4% of the sample.

Turning to this clone: Which antigen it targets is not known. Base qualities are not provided; no much larger clone lies one nucleotide away.

The rearranged chain carries TRBV7-6 and TRBJ1-4; the central 7 bases match TRBD1. The sequencing input was PBMCs. This sequence was found in a woman in her twenties or thirties in good health and CMV-seropositive. The CDR3 reads CASSLERGPNEKLFF. The DNA sequence is given as TGTGCCAGCAGCTTAGAAAGGGGGCCTAATGAAAAACTGTTTTTT.